Sequencing of this T cell receptor beta chain was carried out in a study of blood T cell repertoires in COVID-19. Study information: T cells, B-cell-depleted T cells, or PBMCs provided the cDNA or gDNA that served as material.

The repertoire was sequenced with immunoSEQ multiplex PCR; TCRdb's copy has only in-frame clones and lacks some. This sample has 75,000 to 90,000 clones, with roughly 80% found just once. The receptor comes from a woman between 35 and 50 years old with active or convalescent COVID-19. Source material: peripheral blood.

Written as DNA, the CDR3 is TGTGCCAGCAGGGGACTAGCGGGGGTCGTTTTGGGCGAGCAGTTCTTC. Translated: CASRGLAGVVLGEQFF. V is TRBV2 and J is TRBJ2-1, with 14 bases lining up with TRBD2. With 6 bases clipped from V and 10 bases from J, the junction kept 11 bases outside the gene matches. The CDR3 has 16 residues. Per germline, CDR1 SNHLY and CDR2 FYNNEI.